This TCR beta chain was obtained from a study of cytomegalovirus exposure and HLA in healthy donors. Overall study: Drawn from HLA-typed donors, around 85 million unique TCRs were held in an early data release. Study-level results: Later on, a genetic analysis was performed. It linked a missense variant in DCLRE1C with V- and J-gene trimming of TCR beta. With high specificity and sensitivity, the classifier reportedly diagnosed cytomegalovirus status.

CDR1 is MNHEY and CDR2 is SVGAGI in the germline V gene. This CDR3 region has 13 residues. V was clipped by 6 bases and J by 8 bases; unmatched bases: 9. Concerning this clone itself: Its specificity is not known.

The PCR employed 60 Vbeta primers together with 13 Jbeta primers. Produced via immunoSEQ multiplex PCR; TCRdb's table is partial and in-frame only. Here the sample spans under 200,000 clones, roughly 77% being singletons. The sequence came from a male donor in good health and CMV-seronegative. The sequenced sample consisted of PBMCs. The chain links TRBV6-5 to TRBJ1-2; 7 bases agree with TRBD1. The CDR3 DNA reads TGTGCCAGCAGCCTCGACAGGGTCGGAGGCTACACCTTC. As protein: CASSLDRVGGYTF.